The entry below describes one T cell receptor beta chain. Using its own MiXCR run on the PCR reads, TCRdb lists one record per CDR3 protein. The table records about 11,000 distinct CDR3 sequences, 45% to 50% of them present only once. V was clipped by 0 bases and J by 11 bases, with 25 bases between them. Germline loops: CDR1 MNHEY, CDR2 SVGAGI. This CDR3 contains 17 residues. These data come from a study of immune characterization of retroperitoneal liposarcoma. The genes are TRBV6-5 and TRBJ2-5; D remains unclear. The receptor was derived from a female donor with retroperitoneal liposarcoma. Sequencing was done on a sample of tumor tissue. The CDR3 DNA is TGTGCCAGCAGTTACTCGATTCCGGGCTTAGCTACCAATGAGCAGTACTTC. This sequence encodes CASSYSIPGLATNEQYF.